The present entry profiles one TCR beta chain with its context. This sample is part of a study of blood T cell repertoires in COVID-19. Here immunoSEQ multiplex PCR was the method, and the copy in TCRdb shows in-frame clones only, minus some. Of under 200,000 clones listed, approximately 90% are singletons. Sample: peripheral blood. This clonotype originated in a man aged 35 to 55 with active or convalescent COVID-19.

The CDR3 region is CASSLGTNEQYF. For the CDR3, the DNA is TGTGCCAGCAGCTTGGGGACAAACGAGCAGTACTTC. This chain connects TRBV5-5 to TRBJ2-7; D is possibly TRBD1 (5 bases). With 0 bases removed from V and 5 bases from J, the gap between germline ends came to 6 bases. CDR3 length: 12 amino acids. Germline loops: CDR1 SGHKS, CDR2 YYEKEE (reference sequence).